Each of the 21 T cell receptor beta chains below was sequenced from the same sample in a study of T cells in Graves' hyperthyroidism and ophthalmopathy. From RNA transcripts, TCR beta CDR3 regions were amplified. The primer set for the first-round RT-PCR of the TCR CDR3 was HTBI. One entry per CDR3 protein, called by TCRdb with MiXCR from the multiplex PCR reads. The sample has some 510,000 distinct CDR3 sequences; less than 25% are singletons. Input material: blood. The receptors shown here come from a man younger than 35 with Graves' hyperthyroidism.

In this sample, this clonotype turned up many times. The chain uses TRBV10-3 and TRBJ2-7; possibly TRBD1 for D (6 bases). Looked up from germline, CDR1 is ENHRY and CDR2 is SYGVKD. The V end lost 0 bases, the J end lost 10 bases, and 16 bases lay between the germline ends. The CDR3 has 14 amino acids. The CDR3 nucleotides read TGTGCCATCAGTGAGTCGAGCTTTACAGGGTACCAGTACTTC. This encodes CAISESSFTGYQYF.

There are many counts of this clonotype. The V and J genes are TRBV24-1 and TRBJ2-5; D possibly corresponds to TRBD2 (5 bases). The CDR3 spans 13 residues. V lost 3 bases, J lost 1 base, and 5 bases lay in between. Germline CDR1 reads KGHDR; CDR2 reads SFDVKD. In DNA, the CDR3 is TGTGCCACCAGTGATGGGAGCCAAGAGACCCAGTACTTC. It yields the protein CATSDGSQETQYF.

The gene calls are TRBV6-5 and TRBJ2-7, with D possibly TRBD1 on 5 matching bases. The V gene's germline CDR1 is MNHEY and CDR2 SVGAGI. CDR3 size: 12 residues. V was cut by 2 bases and J by 10 bases, with 12 bases left in between. The CDR3 nucleotides are TGTGCCAGCAGTTACCCGACAGAAAACCAGTACTTC. Its translation: CASSYPTENQYF.

The CDR3 sequence is CASSPPGQGVSSYEQYF. The CDR3 DNA follows: TGTGCCAGCAGCCCCCCGGGACAGGGCGTTAGCTCCTACGAGCAGTACTTC. The chain joins TRBV12-3 or TRBV12-4 to TRBJ2-7, with 9 bases lining up with TRBD1. V lost 6 bases, J lost 0 bases, and 12 bases stayed unmatched. CDR3 length: 17 residues.

The table lists this clonotype with many counts. The chain has TRBV28 and TRBJ1-5; tentative D call: TRBD1 (6 bases). Germline lookup yields CDR1 MDHEN and CDR2 SYDVKM. V gave up 6 bases and J gave up 0 bases, with 12 bases separating them. The CDR3 is 15 amino acids. Written as DNA, the CDR3 is TGTGCCAGCAGAGAGGACAGCTATAGCAATCAGCCCCAGCATTTT. Protein: CASREDSYSNQPQHF.

Many counts were recorded for this clonotype. The chain has TRBV2 and TRBJ2-7; 10 bases are shared with TRBD2. CDR3 length: 12 residues. After removal of 0 bases from V and 12 bases from J, the junction contained 2 bases not matched to a gene. Germline V gene sequence: CDR1 SNHLY, CDR2 FYNNEI. In DNA form, the CDR3 reads TGTGCCAGCAGTGAAGCGGGACTAGCGCTGTACTTC. The encoded protein is CASSEAGLALYF.

This clonotype was observed many times. The V and J genes are TRBV10-3 and TRBJ1-3; D possibly corresponds to TRBD1 (5 bases). The CDR3 runs 13 residues. V was cut by 10 bases and J by 10 bases, with 20 bases left in between. Germline V CDR1 and CDR2: ENHRY, SYGVKD. The CDR3 DNA reads as TGTGCCACCCTTCCCGGGACTAAGGGGACCATATATTTT. Protein product: CATLPGTKGTIYF.

The rearrangement uses TRBV20-1 and TRBJ1-2; D gene unclear. This CDR3 spans 11 amino acids. From germline, CDR1 is DFQATT and CDR2 SNEGSKA (reference sequence). V lost 6 bases to trimming and J lost 3 bases, with 8 bases between them. The CDR3, as DNA: TGCAGTGCACCGGACCACTATGGCTACACCTTC. Amino acid sequence: CSAPDHYGYTF.

This clonotype was counted ten times or more. V and J are TRBV27 and TRBJ2-7; D possibly corresponds to TRBD1 (6 bases). The CDR3 totals 14 residues. Per germline, CDR1 MNHEY and CDR2 SMNVEV (reference sequence). V was shortened by 2 bases and J by 3 bases, with 11 bases between the two germline ends. The CDR3 DNA reads TGTGCCAGCAGTTTAAGAGGGGGTAGCTACGAGCAGTACTTC. Translated: CASSLRGGSYEQYF.

This clonotype has a handful of counts. In this CDR3 the conserved last residue, phenylalanine or tryptophan, is missing, so a read error is likely. This sequence joins TRBV6-2 or TRBV6-3 and TRBJ1-1; 7 bases are a match to TRBD1. Unmatched junction bases numbered 3, after V lost 6 bases and J lost 5 bases. Germline CDR1 is MNHEY and CDR2 is SVGEGT. The CDR3 loop spans 12 amino acids. CDR3 amino acids: CASRAGGTEAFC. The CDR3, as DNA: TGTGCCAGCAGGGCAGGGGGTACTGAAGCTTTCTGT.

This clonotype has more than one count but fewer than ten. This chain links TRBV6-1 with TRBJ2-5; no firm D call. The CDR3 consists of 11 residues. Trimming shortened V by 4 bases and J by 8 bases, and 8 bases separated the two germline ends. Germline V gene data show CDR1 as MNHNS and CDR2 as SASEGT. The CDR3 loop reads CASSVPPTQYF. CDR3 coding DNA: TGTGCCAGCAGTGTCCCCCCCACCCAGTACTTC.

Many counts were recorded for this clonotype. The junction differs from germline at one of its ends, possibly a read error. The gene calls are TRBV4-1 and TRBJ2-7; D not resolved. Germline V gene sequence: CDR1 MGHRA, CDR2 YSYEKL. This CDR3 comprises 12 residues. The CDR3 DNA reads as TGTGCCAGCAGCCAAGATTCCTACGAGCAGTACTTC. This encodes CASSQDSYEQYF.

This clonotype was counted many times. This chain joins TRBV28 and TRBJ1-2; D might be TRBD1 (5 bases). The CDR3 is 13 residues long. The germline V gene encodes CDR1 MDHEN and CDR2 SYDVKM. Trimming took 6 bases from V and 5 from J, leaving 13 bases between them. Here the CDR3 reads CASSRGTSYGYTF. CDR3 DNA sequence: TGTGCCAGCAGCCGAGGGACTTCTTATGGCTACACCTTC.

This clonotype was seen a few times. Given a much more abundant clone one base away, this may be a read error. The chain is built from TRBV9 and TRBJ2-7, with 9 bases identical to TRBD1. Germline V gives CDR1 SGDLS, CDR2 YYNGEE. The length of the CDR3 is 14 residues. Losses at the gene ends were 4 bases for V and 3 bases for J; bases not matched to a gene: 5. The CDR3 DNA reads TGTGCCAGCAGCCCCGGGACAGGGTTCTACGAGCAGTACTTC. Translated, it gives CASSPGTGFYEQYF.

This clonotype appeared many times. CDR3 bases: TGTGCCAGCAGTTTAGGAATGCACCGTGGGGGAGAGACTCGCAATCAGCCCCAGCATTTT. Protein sequence: CASSLGMHRGGETRNQPQHF. V is TRBV12-3 or TRBV12-4 and J is TRBJ1-5, with D possibly TRBD1 on 5 matching bases. V lost 1 base to trimming and J lost 2 bases, with 24 bases between them. The CDR3 has 20 amino acids.

This clonotype was seen many times. This rearrangement joins TRBV20-1 to TRBJ2-7; 10 bases align to TRBD2. This CDR3 is 14 amino acids long. The germline V gene has CDR1 DFQATT and CDR2 SNEGSKA (reference sequence). Trimming took 0 bases from V and 4 from J; bases not matched to a gene: 3. In nucleotides, the CDR3 is TGCAGTGCTAGAGACAGCGGGAGGGTTTACGAGCAGTACTTC. It translates to CSARDSGRVYEQYF.

This clonotype was found many times. DNA for the CDR3: TGTGCCAGCAGTACGAGACAGGGGTTGGGCGGCTACACCTTC. It yields the protein CASSTRQGLGGYTF. This sequence joins TRBV12-3 or TRBV12-4 and TRBJ1-2, with TRBD1 identical over 8 bases. The length of the CDR3 is 14 residues. Trimming took 5 bases from V and 8 from J; bases not matched to a gene: 10.

This clonotype turned up a few times. The junction departs from germline at one end; a sequencing error may be responsible. The chain joins TRBV11-2 to TRBJ2-2; 12 bases agree with TRBD2. Germline lookup yields CDR1 SGHAT and CDR2 FQNNGV. The CDR3 covers 19 residues. The CDR3 sequence: CASRGLGLAGRPDTGELCF. CDR3 sequence (DNA): TGTGCCAGCAGGGGATTAGGACTAGCGGGGCGACCTGACACCGGGGAGCTGTGTTTT.

At least ten counts were recorded for this clonotype. The rearrangement joins TRBV5-1 to TRBJ2-7, with 7 bases identical to TRBD2. The V segment lost 0 bases and the J segment 2 bases; nucleotides outside the gene matches: 5. CDR3 size: 15 residues. The germline CDR1 and CDR2 sequences are SGHRS and YFSETQ. CDR3 nucleotides: TGCGCCAGCAGCTTGGCCGGGACTAATGCCTACGAGCAGTACTTC. It codes for CASSLAGTNAYEQYF.

This clonotype came up a few times. A much more abundant neighbour one base away suggests this may be a read error. This chain uses TRBV27 with TRBJ1-2; perhaps TRBD1 as D (6 bases). From germline, CDR1 is MNHEY and CDR2 SMNVEV (reference sequence). This CDR3 comprises 13 residues. The CDR3, as DNA: TGTGCCAGCAGCTCCCCCGGGGGCTATGGCTGCACCTTC. It is translated as CASSSPGGYGCTF.

This clonotype was recorded a few times. V gene TRBV6-2 or TRBV6-3 combines with J gene TRBJ2-4, with 7 bases fitting TRBD1. The CDR3 loop spans 16 amino acids. The V gene end was trimmed by 6 bases and the J gene end by 1 base; junction bases not matched to a gene: 9. The germline V gene encodes CDR1 MNHEY and CDR2 SVGEGT. The CDR3 DNA is TGTGCCAGCAGATCTTACAGGGGTAGGGCCAAAAACATTCAGTACTTC. Residues: CASRSYRGRAKNIQYF.